This T cell receptor (beta chain) was obtained from a study of blood T cell repertoires in COVID-19. The wider study: The United States, Italy and Spain provided the acute and convalescent COVID-19 samples. In each case, the material was cDNA or gDNA derived from T cells, B-cell-depleted T cells, or PBMCs.

Some clones are missing from TCRdb's copy, which holds only in-frame ones; the method was immunoSEQ multiplex PCR. The sample has under 200,000 clones, about 88% seen once. The CDR3 runs 13 residues. Germline-derived CDR1 and CDR2 are SGHTA and FQGNSA. The V gene lost 2 bases and the J gene lost 7 bases, with 11 bases spanning the gap. Sequences were obtained from peripheral blood. This receptor was obtained from a middle-aged man with active or convalescent COVID-19. This chain connects TRBV7-2 to TRBJ1-2; D is possibly TRBD1 (5 bases). CDR3 sequence: CASSLLDTTGYTF. The CDR3 DNA follows: TGTGCCAGCAGCTTATTGGACACGACTGGCTACACCTTC.